These 32 T cell receptor beta chains originate from one sample sequenced in a study of CD8 T cells in ankylosing spondylitis. TCRdb re-derived calls from the 5' RACE reads in MiXCR, one entry per CDR3 protein. The table shows about 130,000 distinct CDR3 sequences, with roughly 7.3% occurring only once. Sequencing input: blood, either unsorted or a sorted T cell fraction (not recorded which). The receptors here all came from a male donor with ankylosing spondylitis or in good health (not recorded which).

This clonotype occurred many times. The chain has TRBV7-3 and TRBJ1-5, with a tentative D call TRBD1 (5 bases). Germline values: CDR1 SGHTA, CDR2 FQGTGA. CDR3 length equals 12 residues. The V end was cut by 7 bases, the J end by 9 bases, with 13 bases between. The CDR3 nucleotides are TGTGCCAGCATACGGACACTTCGGCCCCAGCATTTT. Translating it yields CASIRTLRPQHF.

In its sample, this clonotype was seen many times. The V call is TRBV20-1, the J call TRBJ2-7; the match to TRBD2 covers 10 bases. CDR3 length equals 18 residues. Germline CDR1 is DFQATT and CDR2 is SNEGSKA (reference sequence). J gave up 5 bases and V 0 bases, and 16 bases lay outside the gene matches. CDR3 region: CSARDQRRSGRNLNEQYF. As DNA, the CDR3 is TGCAGTGCTAGAGATCAACGACGTAGCGGGAGGAATCTTAACGAGCAGTACTTC.

This clonotype appeared a few times. V is TRBV11-2 and J is TRBJ1-4; 11 nucleotides align to TRBD1. The trim removed 7 bases at V and 6 bases at J, leaving 13 bases unmatched. The V gene's germline CDR1 is SGHAT and CDR2 FQNNGV. The CDR3 totals 17 residues. The CDR3 coding sequence is TGTGCCAGCACCTTCCATCTACCGGGACAGGGGGATGAAAAACTGTTTTTT. This sequence encodes CASTFHLPGQGDEKLFF.

This clonotype was recorded at least ten times. The chain recombines TRBV28 with TRBJ2-7, with a possible D match to TRBD2 (6 bases). Trimming left V 10 bases short and J 4 bases short, with 23 bases between. The CDR3 spans 15 residues. Per the germline V gene, CDR1 is MDHEN and CDR2 is SYDVKM. This CDR3 reads CATDGLASQGYEQYF. For the CDR3, the DNA is TGTGCCACCGATGGCCTAGCGTCCCAAGGATACGAGCAGTACTTC.

This clonotype was recorded at least ten times. The chain is built from TRBV7-9 and TRBJ2-7, with 7 bases that match TRBD1. The junction had 4 bases not matched to a gene; V was cut back by 3 bases and J by 2 bases. CDR1 is SEHNR, CDR2 FQNEAQ, per germline (reference sequence). There are 14 residues in the CDR3. CDR3: CASSFWQGAYEQYF. Here the CDR3 DNA reads TGTGCCAGCAGCTTTTGGCAGGGGGCCTACGAGCAGTACTTC.

CDR3 nucleotides: TGTGCCAGCGGGTCCCCCGGGGAGCTGTTTTTT. This gives the protein CASGSPGELFF. The V gene is TRBV12-3 or TRBV12-4, the J gene TRBJ2-2; unclear D gene. The CDR3 runs 11 residues. Trimming stripped 8 bases from V and 6 bases from J, with 7 bases between.

This clonotype was counted at least ten times. The chain combines TRBV29-1 with TRBJ2-5; maybe TRBD2 (5 bases). Per the germline V gene, CDR1 is SQVTM and CDR2 is ANQGSEA. With 4 bases removed from V and 5 bases from J, the gap between germline ends came to 14 bases. The length of the CDR3 is 13 residues. The CDR3: CSVGVAGGETQYF. CDR3 in DNA: TGCAGCGTTGGCGTGGCAGGCGGGGAGACCCAGTACTTC.

This clonotype was seen repeatedly, ten times or more. This chain links TRBV28 with TRBJ2-1; tentative D call: TRBD2 (5 bases). V was trimmed by 6 bases and J by 6 bases, leaving 18 bases between them. Germline CDR1 and CDR2: MDHEN and SYDVKM. CDR3 size: 15 residues. For the CDR3, the DNA is TGTGCCAGCAGGGGGATAAGGGAGAGGGTCAATGAGCAGTTCTTC. Amino acid sequence: CASRGIRERVNEQFF.

The table lists this clonotype with many counts. The chain uses TRBV10-3 and TRBJ2-5, with 7 bases identical to TRBD1. V lost 4 bases, J lost 3 bases, and 2 bases stayed unmatched. The CDR3 consists of 13 residues. Germline V gene data show CDR1 as ENHRY and CDR2 as SYGVKD. CDR3 loop: CAISGDREETQYF. The CDR3 nucleotides are TGTGCCATCAGTGGAGACAGGGAAGAGACCCAGTACTTC.

This clonotype was picked up many times. CDR3 nucleotide sequence: TGTGCCAGCAGCCAGACAAGGACAGGGACGAACTATGGCTACACCTTC. Translated: CASSQTRTGTNYGYTF. The chain recombines TRBV3-1 with TRBJ1-2, with 8 nucleotides matching TRBD1. The V and J ends lost 3 bases and 2 bases, in that order; junction bases with no gene match: 8. The CDR3 is 16 amino acids. Germline V gene lookup returns CDR1 LGHDT and CDR2 YNNKEL (reference sequence).

This clonotype appeared many times. CDR3 sequence reads: CASRQDRLEYNEQFF. The CDR3 DNA reads TGCGCCAGCAGACAGGACAGGCTGGAGTACAATGAGCAGTTCTTC. The chain employs TRBV5-1 and TRBJ2-1, with TRBD1 matching 7 bases. Germline values: CDR1 SGHRS, CDR2 YFSETQ. The CDR3 runs 15 residues. Trimming at V came to 5 bases and at J to 4 bases, leaving 9 bases not matched to a gene. Variable domain in full (rest from reference TRBV5-1 and TRBJ2-1): KAGVTQTPRYLIKTRGQQVTLSCSPISGHRSVSWYQQTPGQGLQFLFEYFSETQRNKGNFPGRFSGRQFSNSRSEMNVSTLELGDSALYLCASRQDRLEYNEQFFGPGTRLTVL.

This clonotype was observed at least ten times. V and J are TRBV5-6 and TRBJ2-6; weak D call: TRBD1 (5 bases). This CDR3 has 16 amino acids. Germline values: CDR1 SGHDT, CDR2 YYEEEE. V lost 3 bases and J 0 bases, leaving 10 bases between the germline ends. CDR3 bases: TGTGCCAGCAGCTCGGACACAAACTCTGGGGCCAACGTCCTGACTTTC. Its translation: CASSSDTNSGANVLTF.

In its sample, this clonotype was seen many times. The CDR3 DNA sequence: TGTGCCATCAGTGACGGGGACAGGCAAGGGTATGGCTACACCTTC. Translating gives CAISDGDRQGYGYTF. This chain uses TRBV10-3 with TRBJ1-2; TRBD1 agrees at 8 bases. The ends lost 3 bases at V and 5 bases at J; junction bases unmatched: 8. Germline V lookup: CDR1 ENHRY, CDR2 SYGVKD. The CDR3 contains 15 residues.

This clonotype was seen repeatedly, ten times or more. The V call is TRBV27, the J call TRBJ1-1; D is ambiguous. V was trimmed by 3 bases and J by 1 base, leaving 9 bases between them. This CDR3 has 14 residues. The V gene's germline CDR1 is MNHEY and CDR2 SMNVEV (reference sequence). Written as DNA, the CDR3 is TGTGCCAGCAGTTTCCGACGGGAGAACACTGAAGCTTTCTTT. Translation: CASSFRRENTEAFF.

Ten or more counts support this clonotype. The chain combines TRBV30 with TRBJ2-7; TRBD1 aligns across 7 bases. Per germline, CDR1 GTSNPN and CDR2 SVGIG (reference sequence). This CDR3 is 14 amino acids long. Unmatched junction bases numbered 8, after V lost 0 bases and J lost 6 bases. The DNA for the CDR3 is TGTGCCTGGAGTGTGGGGACAGTGGTCCCCGAGCAGTACTTC. This translates into CAWSVGTVVPEQYF. Complete variable domain (other parts from reference TRBV30 and TRBJ2-7): SQTIHQWPATLVQPVGSPLSLECTVEGTSNPNLYWYRQAAGRGLQLLFYSVGIGQISSEVPQNLSASRPQDRQFILSSKKLLLSDSGFYLCAWSVGTVVPEQYFGPGTRLTVT.

This clonotype occurred many times. The CDR3 nucleotides read TGTGCCAGCAGCGCATTTTCTGGGGTTGATTCACCCCTCCACTTT. Its translation: CASSAFSGVDSPLHF. The gene calls are TRBV7-9 and TRBJ1-6, with D uncertain. The CDR3 runs 15 residues. In germline, CDR1 is SEHNR, CDR2 FQNEAQ (reference sequence). V gave up 5 bases and J gave up 8 bases, with 16 bases separating them.

In its sample, this clonotype was seen many times. The rearrangement links TRBV24-1 to TRBJ2-5, with 8 bases matching TRBD1. V shed 3 bases, J shed 4 bases, and the junction held 6 bases outside the gene matches. This CDR3 is built from 15 residues. Germline V gene lookup returns CDR1 KGHDR and CDR2 SFDVKD. CDR3 nucleotide sequence: TGTGCCACCAGTGATGGAAGACAGGGGACAGAGACCCAGTACTTC. It codes for CATSDGRQGTETQYF.

This clonotype was observed many times. This rearrangement joins TRBV2 to TRBJ2-4, with 7 positions matching TRBD1. This CDR3 is 15 amino acids long. The germline V gene has CDR1 SNHLY and CDR2 FYNNEI. The trim removed 8 bases at V and 0 bases at J, leaving 7 bases unmatched. CDR3 protein: CASSGQEIAKNIQYF. Here the CDR3 DNA reads TGTGCCAGCTCAGGACAGGAAATAGCCAAAAACATTCAGTACTTC.

Many counts were recorded for this clonotype. The chain recombines TRBV11-1 with TRBJ1-1; no clear D gene. The germline CDR1 and CDR2 sequences are SGHAT and FQDESV (reference sequence). The CDR3 runs 18 residues. The V gene lost 0 bases and the J gene lost 3 bases, with 20 bases spanning the gap. This CDR3 is CASSLAGRVTAVDTEAFF. As DNA, the CDR3 is TGTGCCAGCAGCTTAGCCGGTAGGGTAACTGCGGTAGACACTGAAGCTTTCTTT.

With respect to this clonotype: It may be a read error: a sequence one base away is much more abundant. V gene TRBV5-5 combines with J gene TRBJ1-1; the D is unclear. In germline, CDR1 is SGHKS, CDR2 YYEKEE (reference sequence). The CDR3 has 13 amino acids. The CDR3 sequence is CARSFAVNTEAFF. The CDR3 nucleotides read TGTGCCCGCAGCTTTGCGGTGAACACTGAAGCTTTCTTT.

This clonotype was detected many times. This CDR3 reads CASSPPSSGSETQYF. The CDR3 bases are TGTGCCAGCTCACCACCGTCTAGCGGGAGTGAGACCCAGTACTTC. The rearrangement links TRBV18 to TRBJ2-5, with 10 bases matching TRBD2. The CDR3 loop spans 15 amino acids. The germline gives CDR1 KGHSH, CDR2 LQKENI. V gave up 0 bases and J gave up 5 bases; unmatched junction bases: 3.

This clonotype has at least ten counts. This sequence joins TRBV20-1 and TRBJ1-2; the match to TRBD1 covers 7 bases. In germline, CDR1 is DFQATT, CDR2 SNEGSKA (reference sequence). V lost 0 bases to trimming and J lost 6 bases; unmatched junction nucleotides: 10. This CDR3 is built from 15 residues. For the CDR3, the DNA is TGCAGTGCTAGAGATAGACGACAGGGAGGGCATGGCTACACCTTC. Protein: CSARDRRQGGHGYTF.

Ten or more counts support this clonotype. V and J are TRBV20-1 and TRBJ2-1; 7 nucleotides agree with TRBD1. CDR1 DFQATT and CDR2 SNEGSKA come from the germline V gene (reference sequence). J lost 14 bases, V lost 6 bases, and 13 bases had no gene match. CDR3 length equals 12 residues. CDR3 residues: CSARPPAQGEFF. CDR3 in DNA: TGCAGTGCCCGGCCTCCGGCCCAGGGGGAGTTCTTC.

This clonotype has at least ten counts. The chain joins TRBV18 to TRBJ2-3; no clear D gene. V lost 1 base and J 2 bases, leaving 10 bases between the germline ends. The CDR3 runs to 15 residues. In germline, CDR1 is KGHSH, CDR2 LQKENI. The CDR3 DNA follows: TGTGCCAGCTCACCACGTAATATACCCACAGATACGCAGTATTTT. The encoded protein is CASSPRNIPTDTQYF.

Only a few counts were recorded for this clonotype. CDR3 loop: CATSDAQDKTDTQYF. DNA for the CDR3: TGTGCCACCAGTGACGCCCAGGACAAAACAGATACGCAGTATTTT. The chain joins TRBV24-1 to TRBJ2-3; TRBD1 might be the D (5 bases). CDR3 length: 15 residues. From germline, CDR1 is KGHDR and CDR2 SFDVKD. Deletions cut 4 bases from V and 3 bases from J, with 13 bases between.

This clonotype was found many times. V gene TRBV20-1 combines with J gene TRBJ2-5; D possibly corresponds to TRBD2 (5 bases). Germline CDR1 and CDR2: DFQATT and SNEGSKA (reference sequence). The ends were cut back, 3 bases at V and 2 bases at J, with 16 bases in the middle. The CDR3 runs 15 residues. CDR3 protein: CSASLWSGKQETQYF. The DNA of the CDR3 is TGCAGTGCTAGTTTATGGTCCGGGAAGCAAGAGACCCAGTACTTC.

This clonotype occurred many times. V and J are TRBV7-9 and TRBJ2-5; TRBD1 is a possible D gene (6 bases). V dropped 0 bases and J dropped 1 base, with 12 bases sitting between them. CDR3 length: 16 residues. Germline V gives CDR1 SEHNR, CDR2 FQNEAQ (reference sequence). The CDR3 loop is CASSLANRALQETQYF. The CDR3 DNA reads as TGTGCCAGCAGCTTAGCCAACAGGGCCCTCCAAGAGACCCAGTACTTC.

This clonotype was picked up many times. This chain links TRBV4-3 with TRBJ2-7, with 8 bases matching TRBD2. The CDR3 has 15 amino acids. With V trimmed by 1 base and J by 2 bases, 4 bases remained unmatched. CDR1 and CDR2 (germline): LGHNA, YSLEER. The CDR3 coding sequence is TGCGCCAGCAGCCAAGGACGGGAGGGTCCCTACGAGCAGTACTTC. It codes for CASSQGREGPYEQYF.

This clonotype occurred many times. J is TRBJ2-7 and V is TRBV5-1; 12 nucleotides agree with TRBD2. The ends lost 4 bases at V and 1 base at J; junction bases unmatched: 9. This CDR3 has 17 amino acids. The germline CDR1 and CDR2 sequences are SGHRS and YFSETQ. CDR3 sequence reads: CASSIGTSGYPSYEQYF. The CDR3, as DNA: TGCGCCAGCAGCATCGGGACTAGCGGGTACCCTTCCTACGAGCAGTACTTC.

This clonotype has at least ten counts. This rearrangement joins TRBV5-1 to TRBJ1-1, with D perhaps TRBD1 (6 bases). The CDR3 sequence is 14 residues long. The germline V gene encodes CDR1 SGHRS and CDR2 YFSETQ. Deletions cut 0 bases from V and 3 bases from J, with 9 bases between. Here the CDR3 reads CASSLAHRDTEAFF. The DNA for the CDR3 is TGCGCCAGCAGCTTGGCCCACAGGGACACTGAAGCTTTCTTT.

This clonotype has just a few counts. This rearrangement joins TRBV28 to TRBJ2-7, with D tentatively TRBD1 (6 bases). Trimming took 6 bases from V and 3 from J, leaving 9 bases between them. The germline V gene has CDR1 MDHEN and CDR2 SYDVKM. The CDR3 covers 12 residues. CDR3: CASSRGYYEQYF. Written as DNA, the CDR3 is TGTGCCAGCAGCAGGGGCTACTACGAGCAGTACTTC.

This clonotype was counted at least ten times. This chain uses TRBV12-3 or TRBV12-4 with TRBJ2-5; 8 nucleotides agree with TRBD1. The CDR3 length is 15 residues. J lost 5 bases, V lost 5 bases, and 10 bases had no gene match. The CDR3 DNA follows: TGTGCCAGCAGTATTTCGGACAGGGCTGGGGAGACCCAGTACTTC. Protein: CASSISDRAGETQYF.